This TCR beta chain originates from a study of cytomegalovirus exposure and HLA in healthy donors. Overall study findings and caveats: Data from an earlier analysis indicated that most TCR beta V segments were productive either about 87% or about 30% of the time.

Both 60 Vbeta primers and 13 Jbeta primers went into the PCR. Generated by immunoSEQ multiplex PCR, the TCRdb table keeps only in-frame clones and is missing some. In the table there are more than 85,000 clones, 77% of which are singletons. Germline assignment: CDR1 KGHSH and CDR2 LQKENI. V gave up 6 bases and J gave up 0 bases, with 17 bases separating them. The CDR3 is 16 amino acids. Details on this clone: Antigen: not known.

The sequenced material came from PBMCs. This TCR derives from a female donor in good health and CMV-seronegative. This chain links TRBV18 with TRBJ1-1, with D possibly matching TRBD1 (5 bases). CDR3 region: CASSPYIQGVNTEAFF. CDR3 coding DNA: TGTGCCAGCTCTCCTTACATCCAGGGCGTGAACACTGAAGCTTTCTTT.